This TCR beta chain appears in the sequencing data of a study of PD-L1 blockade in urothelial cancer. Study as a whole: Bladder-origin urothelial cancer in males covered twenty-five of 29 patients. T cells numbered a median of around 150,000 in the blood samples.

Sequenced by immunoSEQ multiplex PCR; TCRdb stores in-frame clones only, minus some. The table has tens of thousands of clones, about 85% seen once. Regarding time point: pretreatment peripheral blood. Deletions cut 5 bases from V and 6 bases from J, with 14 bases between. The CDR3 has 14 residues. The V gene's germline CDR1 is SNHLY and CDR2 FYNNEI. The source of this sequence is a man aged 55 to 70 with urothelial cancer. This specimen was PBMCs, taken around atezolizumab (anti-PD-L1) treatment. V and J are TRBV2 and TRBJ1-5, with D possibly being TRBD1 (5 bases). In nucleotides, the CDR3 is TGTGCCAGCAGTTCAGGGCGACGTAGTCAGCCCCAGCATTTT. Amino acid sequence: CASSSGRRSQPQHF.